These 29 T cell receptor beta chains were sequenced from one sample in a study of blood T cell repertoires in COVID-19. This table comes from immunoSEQ multiplex PCR, and its TCRdb copy is limited to in-frame clones, with some not included. The data hold hundreds of thousands of clones, with around 80% observed a single time. Sequenced input: peripheral blood. The receptors were sampled from a woman aged 80 or over with acute or convalescent COVID-19.

The rearrangement uses TRBV29-1 and TRBJ1-1, with D possibly being TRBD1 (5 bases). With 6 bases removed from V and 1 base from J, the gap between germline ends came to 12 bases. The CDR3 runs 13 residues. The germline V gene encodes CDR1 SQVTM and CDR2 ANQGSEA. CDR3 region: CSVRTGENTEAFF. Written as DNA, the CDR3 is TGCAGCGTGAGGACGGGGGAGAACACTGAAGCTTTCTTT.

The chain links TRBV7-2 to TRBJ1-1; D ambiguous. The CDR3 is 15 amino acids. The germline CDR1 and CDR2 sequences are SGHTA and FQGNSA. V lost 1 base, J lost 4 bases, and 13 bases lay in between. CDR3 bases: TGTGCCAGCAGCTTAGAAGGTCAGGTCGCCACTGAAGCTTTCTTT. Its protein product is CASSLEGQVATEAFF.

The chain employs TRBV27 and TRBJ2-2, with 9 bases that match TRBD2. The CDR3 sequence is 15 residues long. After removal of 6 bases from V and 5 bases from J, the junction contained 7 bases not matched to a gene. CDR1 is MNHEY and CDR2 is SMNVEV in the germline V gene (reference sequence). CDR3 protein: CASRRERGATGELFF. The CDR3 DNA is TGTGCCAGCAGAAGAGAGCGGGGGGCTACCGGGGAGCTGTTTTTT.

The chain uses TRBV7-2 and TRBJ1-2; tentative D call: TRBD1 (6 bases). V lost 2 bases and J 4 bases, leaving 17 bases between the germline ends. Germline CDR1 reads SGHTA; CDR2 reads FQGNSA. The CDR3 covers 16 residues. CDR3 sequence reads: CASSLRGTPGSYGYTF. CDR3 DNA sequence: TGTGCCAGCAGCTTAAGGGGGACACCGGGTTCCTATGGCTACACCTTC.

V is TRBV5-6 and J is TRBJ1-3, with 7 nucleotides matching TRBD1. Trimming took 1 base from V and 3 from J; bases not matched to a gene: 4. The CDR3 sequence is 15 residues long. Per germline, CDR1 SGHDT and CDR2 YYEEEE. The CDR3 here is CASSLLTGVGNTIYF. CDR3 sequence (DNA): TGTGCCAGCAGCTTGCTCACAGGGGTTGGAAACACCATATATTTT.

There are a few counts of this clone. The chain is built from TRBV19 and TRBJ2-5; TRBD2 agrees at 14 bases. V lost 3 bases to trimming and J lost 4 bases; unmatched junction nucleotides: 4. The CDR3 covers 16 residues. Per germline, CDR1 LNHDA and CDR2 SQIVND (reference sequence). The CDR3 protein is CASSIGTSGGIETQYF. The CDR3 DNA sequence: TGTGCCAGTAGTATCGGGACTAGCGGGGGAATAGAGACCCAGTACTTC.

The chain recombines TRBV7-9 with TRBJ2-5; 11 bases are shared with TRBD1. V shed 5 bases, J shed 5 bases, and the junction held 7 bases outside the gene matches. Germline values: CDR1 SEHNR, CDR2 FQNEAQ (reference sequence). The CDR3 loop spans 15 amino acids. Here the CDR3 reads CASSVDRGQVETQYF. As DNA, the CDR3 is TGTGCCAGCAGCGTGGACAGGGGGCAAGTTGAGACCCAGTACTTC.

The chain joins TRBV19 to TRBJ1-2; D perhaps matches TRBD1 (6 bases). V was cut by 6 bases and J by 4 bases, with 18 bases left in between. The length of the CDR3 is 15 residues. Germline CDR1 is LNHDA and CDR2 is SQIVND (reference sequence). The CDR3 nucleotides are TGTGCCAGTAGGCTACACCCGGACAGAACCTATGGCTACACCTTC. It yields the protein CASRLHPDRTYGYTF.

The chain uses TRBV4-1 and TRBJ2-7; TRBD2 agrees at 9 bases. The length of the CDR3 is 16 residues. V lost 3 bases, J lost 4 bases, and 10 bases stayed unmatched. The germline CDR1 and CDR2 sequences are MGHRA and YSYEKL. CDR3 amino acids: CASSQTGTSLVYEQYF. In nucleotides, the CDR3 is TGCGCCAGCAGCCAGACCGGGACTAGCCTCGTTTACGAGCAGTACTTC.

The chain recombines TRBV19 with TRBJ1-4; the D is unclear. V lost 8 bases to trimming and J lost 0 bases, with 10 bases between them. The germline CDR1 and CDR2 sequences are LNHDA and SQIVND (reference sequence). CDR3 length: 14 amino acids. The CDR3 region is CASQRRATNEKLFF. For the CDR3, the DNA is TGTGCCAGTCAGCGACGTGCAACTAATGAAAAACTGTTTTTT.

This sequence joins TRBV19 and TRBJ2-3, with 7 bases matching TRBD1. V was pared by 3 bases and J by 3 bases, with 3 bases of the junction left unmatched. Germline V CDR1 and CDR2: LNHDA, SQIVND (reference sequence). The CDR3 has 14 amino acids. Here the CDR3 DNA reads TGTGCCAGTAGTATTTTACAGGGGACAGATACGCAGTATTTT. It translates to CASSILQGTDTQYF.

The chain recombines TRBV5-4 with TRBJ2-2; D may be TRBD2 (6 bases). The CDR3 totals 12 residues. From germline, CDR1 is SGHNT and CDR2 YYREEE (reference sequence). With 7 bases removed from V and 3 bases from J, the gap between germline ends came to 7 bases. The CDR3 here is CASGTHTGELFF. In DNA, the CDR3 is TGTGCCAGCGGGACTCACACCGGGGAGCTGTTTTTT.

This clone was recorded a few times. The rearrangement links TRBV4-3 to TRBJ2-1; TRBD2 agrees at 10 bases. The J segment lost 6 bases and the V segment lost 1 base, leaving 15 bases of the junction unmatched. Germline CDR1 LGHNA, CDR2 YSLEER. The CDR3 covers 19 residues. The CDR3 region is CASSQGFTSSGSLRNEQFF. The CDR3 nucleotides are TGCGCCAGCAGCCAAGGATTTACGTCTAGCGGGAGTCTTCGCAATGAGCAGTTCTTC.

This rearrangement joins TRBV11-2 to TRBJ2-7; 14 positions match TRBD2. In germline, CDR1 is SGHAT, CDR2 FQNNGV. The CDR3 has 16 amino acids. J gave up 2 bases and V 6 bases, and 6 bases lay outside the gene matches. CDR3 amino acids: CASSYGLAGGAYEQYF. The CDR3 region has the DNA TGTGCCAGCAGTTACGGACTAGCGGGGGGAGCCTACGAGCAGTACTTC.

This chain joins TRBV6-4 and TRBJ2-3; 10 nucleotides match TRBD2. Germline CDR1 reads MRHNA; CDR2 reads SNTAGT. V dropped 6 bases and J dropped 10; count of bases not matched to a gene: 7. The CDR3 has 13 amino acids. The CDR3 nucleotides read TGTGCCAGCAGCGAGCGGGAGGGCCTCCCGCAGTATTTT. It codes for CASSEREGLPQYF.

This chain joins TRBV20-1 and TRBJ2-3, with D tentatively TRBD2 (5 bases). The V gene's germline CDR1 is DFQATT and CDR2 SNEGSKA (reference sequence). V lost 3 bases and J lost 1, with 8 bases in between. This CDR3 is built from 13 residues. CDR3 sequence reads: CSASTAGTDTQYF. The CDR3 nucleotides are TGCAGTGCTAGTACAGCGGGCACAGATACGCAGTATTTT.

The chain joins TRBV5-1 to TRBJ2-7; D might be TRBD2 (5 bases). The ends were cut back, 0 bases at V and 3 bases at J, with 13 bases in the middle. Germline V CDR1 and CDR2: SGHRS, YFSETQ. The CDR3 covers 15 residues. For the CDR3, the DNA is TGCGCCAGCAGCTTGGCGGTGGGAGAGGTCTACGAGCAGTACTTC. Residues: CASSLAVGEVYEQYF.

V is TRBV5-1 and J is TRBJ2-5; weak D call: TRBD1 (5 bases). The ends were cut back, 0 bases at V and 3 bases at J, with 12 bases in the middle. This CDR3 has 15 amino acids. Per the germline V gene, CDR1 is SGHRS and CDR2 is YFSETQ. For the CDR3, the DNA is TGCGCCAGCAGCTTGGAGGTAGCCAGGGAAGAGACCCAGTACTTC. Its translation: CASSLEVAREETQYF.

V gene TRBV3-1 (or the pseudogene TRBV3-2) combines with J gene TRBJ2-5; 13 bases line up with TRBD2. Germline CDR1 is LGHDT and CDR2 is YNNKEL (reference sequence). The CDR3 runs 17 residues. V shed 4 bases, J shed 2 bases, and the junction held 7 bases outside the gene matches. CDR3 nucleotides: TGTGCCAGCAGCCCTCGCAGGACTAGCGGGAGTCAAGAGACCCAGTACTTC. Residues: CASSPRRTSGSQETQYF.

This sequence joins TRBV15 and TRBJ2-1; TRBD2 matches at 13 bases. Looked up from germline, CDR1 is LNHNV and CDR2 is YYDKDF (reference sequence). This CDR3 region has 15 residues. After removal of 3 bases from V and 6 bases from J, the junction contained 2 bases not matched to a gene. Here the CDR3 DNA reads TGTGCCACCAGCAGGACTAGCGGGGGGAGCAATGAGCAGTTCTTC. Amino acid sequence: CATSRTSGGSNEQFF.

V and J are TRBV5-6 and TRBJ1-2; possibly TRBD1 for D (5 bases). CDR1 SGHDT and CDR2 YYEEEE come from the germline V gene. Deletions cut 0 bases from V and 4 bases from J, with 7 bases between. The CDR3 extends over 13 amino acids. Here the CDR3 DNA reads TGTGCCAGCAGCTTGGGCAGGGCCTATGGCTACACCTTC. Translating gives CASSLGRAYGYTF.

This clone came up once. This chain joins TRBV7-2 and TRBJ1-5, with 9 nucleotides matching TRBD1. Germline V gives CDR1 SGHTA, CDR2 FQGNSA. The CDR3 runs 14 residues. V lost 5 bases, J lost 9 bases, and 8 bases stayed unmatched. The CDR3 bases are TGTGCCAGCAGCGCAACAGGGGGCACAGGGCCCCAGCATTTT. It translates to CASSATGGTGPQHF.

The chain employs TRBV6-5 and TRBJ1-2; D gene unclear. The CDR3 has 16 residues. Germline loops: CDR1 MNHEY, CDR2 SVGAGI. Trimming cost V 3 bases and J 5 bases, with 19 bases left between them. CDR3 sequence: CASSYAGSVFKYGYTF. Written as DNA, the CDR3 is TGTGCCAGCAGTTATGCGGGGTCGGTTTTCAAGTATGGCTACACCTTC.

This chain joins TRBV3-1 (or the pseudogene TRBV3-2) and TRBJ2-7; 8 positions agree with TRBD1. Trimming took 1 base from V and 7 from J; bases not matched to a gene: 3. The CDR3 extends over 13 amino acids. In germline, CDR1 is LGHDT, CDR2 YNNKEL (reference sequence). The CDR3 coding sequence is TGTGCCAGCAGCCAAGCGGGGACAGGTGAGCAGTACTTC. Its translation is CASSQAGTGEQYF.

The chain has TRBV27 and TRBJ1-1, with 7 positions matching TRBD1. The length of the CDR3 is 15 residues. Unmatched junction bases numbered 5, after V lost 4 bases and J lost 0 bases. The germline V gene has CDR1 MNHEY and CDR2 SMNVEV (reference sequence). CDR3 residues: CASSSGQLMNTEAFF. CDR3 bases: TGTGCCAGCAGTTCGGGACAGCTCATGAACACTGAAGCTTTCTTT.

This clone was seen only once. This chain joins TRBV5-1 and TRBJ2-7; no reliable D call. CDR1 and CDR2 from the germline V gene are SGHRS and YFSETQ. The CDR3 consists of 13 residues. V lost 0 bases to trimming and J lost 3 bases, with 7 bases between them. CDR3 DNA sequence: TGCGCCAGCAGCTTGGGGCTGATCTACGAGCAGTACTTC. Translating gives CASSLGLIYEQYF.

This chain uses TRBV19 with TRBJ1-2; TRBD1 matches at 10 bases. From germline, CDR1 is LNHDA and CDR2 SQIVND (reference sequence). Trimming at V came to 3 bases and at J to 5 bases, leaving 6 bases not matched to a gene. This CDR3 region has 15 residues. The DNA for the CDR3 is TGTGCCAGTAGTATTCGGGACAGGGGACGATATGGCTACACCTTC. Its translation is CASSIRDRGRYGYTF. The full variable domain, with the rest looked up from reference TRBV19 and TRBJ1-2, is DGGITQSPKYLFRKEGQNVTLSCEQNLNHDAMYWYRQDPGQGLRLIYYSQIVNDFQKGDIAEGYSVSREKKESFPLTVTSAQKNPTAFYLCASSIRDRGRYGYTFGSGTRLTVV.

The gene calls are TRBV10-2 and TRBJ1-6, with TRBD1 identical over 10 bases. The CDR3 loop spans 13 amino acids. V lost 7 bases, J lost 10 bases, and 4 bases stayed unmatched. CDR1 and CDR2 (germline): WSHSY, SAAADI. In DNA form, the CDR3 reads TGCGCCAGCACCGGGACAGGGGTATCACCCCTCCACTTT. It yields the protein CASTGTGVSPLHF.

The J gene is TRBJ2-3, the V gene TRBV5-4; 13 bases agree with TRBD2. The CDR3 length is 20 residues. CDR1 SGHNT and CDR2 YYREEE come from the germline V gene (reference sequence). The V segment lost 2 bases and the J segment 0 bases; nucleotides outside the gene matches: 12. The CDR3 DNA follows: TGTGCCAGCAGCTTCGGACTAGCGGGAGCAGGGGCTACTAGCACAGATACGCAGTATTTT. Translated, it gives CASSFGLAGAGATSTDTQYF. Together with reference TRBV5-4 and TRBJ2-3, the CDR3 gives the full variable domain: ETGVTQSPTHLIKTRGQQVTLRCSSQSGHNTVSWYQQALGQGPQFIFQYYREEENGRGNFPPRFSGLQFPNYSSELNVNALELDDSALYLCASSFGLAGAGATSTDTQYFGPGTRLTVL.